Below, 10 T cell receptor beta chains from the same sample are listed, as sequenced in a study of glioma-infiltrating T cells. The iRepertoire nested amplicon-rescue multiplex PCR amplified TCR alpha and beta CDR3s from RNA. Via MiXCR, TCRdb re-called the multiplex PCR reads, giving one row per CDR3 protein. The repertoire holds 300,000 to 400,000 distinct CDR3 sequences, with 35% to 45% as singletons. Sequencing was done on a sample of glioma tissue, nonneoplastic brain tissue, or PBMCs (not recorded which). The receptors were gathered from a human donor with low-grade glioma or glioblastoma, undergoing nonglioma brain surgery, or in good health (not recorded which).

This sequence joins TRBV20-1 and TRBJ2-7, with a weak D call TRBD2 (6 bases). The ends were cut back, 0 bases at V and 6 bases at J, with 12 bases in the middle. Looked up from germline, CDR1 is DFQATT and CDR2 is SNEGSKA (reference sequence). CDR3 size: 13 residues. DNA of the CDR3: TGCAGTGCTAGAGACGGTAGCGGCCGCGAGCAGTACTTC. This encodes CSARDGSGREQYF.

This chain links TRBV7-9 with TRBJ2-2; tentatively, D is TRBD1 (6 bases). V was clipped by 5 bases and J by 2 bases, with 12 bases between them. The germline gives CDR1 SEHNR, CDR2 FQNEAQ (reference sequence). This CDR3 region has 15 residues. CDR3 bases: TGTGCCAGCAGCAAGACAGGTTTCAACACCGGGGAGCTGTTTTTT. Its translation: CASSKTGFNTGELFF.

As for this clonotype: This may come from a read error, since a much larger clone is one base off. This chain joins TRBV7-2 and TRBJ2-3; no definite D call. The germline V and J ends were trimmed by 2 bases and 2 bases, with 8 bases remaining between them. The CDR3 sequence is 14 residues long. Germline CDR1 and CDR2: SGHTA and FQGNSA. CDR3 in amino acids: CASSLSQATDTQYF. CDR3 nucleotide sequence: TGTGCCAGCAGCTTAAGCCAAGCCACAGATACGCAGTATTTT.

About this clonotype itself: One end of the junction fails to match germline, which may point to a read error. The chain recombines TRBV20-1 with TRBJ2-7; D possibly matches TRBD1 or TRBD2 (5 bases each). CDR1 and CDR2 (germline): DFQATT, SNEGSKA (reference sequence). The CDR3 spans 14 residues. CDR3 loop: CSARGGTETYGQYF. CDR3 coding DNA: TGCAGTGCTAGAGGTGGGACCGAAACCTACGGGCAGTACTTC.

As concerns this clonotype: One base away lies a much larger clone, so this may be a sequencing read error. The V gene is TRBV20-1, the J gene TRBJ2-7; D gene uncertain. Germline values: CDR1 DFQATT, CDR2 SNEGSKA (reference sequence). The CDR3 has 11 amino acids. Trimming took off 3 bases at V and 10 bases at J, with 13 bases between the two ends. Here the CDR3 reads CSASSGLVQYF. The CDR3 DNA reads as TGCAGTGCTAGCTCAGGCTTGGTCCAGTACTTC.

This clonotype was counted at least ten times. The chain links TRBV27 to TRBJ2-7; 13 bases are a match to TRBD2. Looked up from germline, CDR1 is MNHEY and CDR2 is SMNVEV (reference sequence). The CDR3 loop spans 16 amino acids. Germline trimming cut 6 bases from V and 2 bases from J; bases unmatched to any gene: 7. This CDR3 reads CASSTSLAGGTYEQYF. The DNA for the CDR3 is TGTGCCAGCAGCACCTCACTAGCGGGAGGGACCTACGAGCAGTACTTC.

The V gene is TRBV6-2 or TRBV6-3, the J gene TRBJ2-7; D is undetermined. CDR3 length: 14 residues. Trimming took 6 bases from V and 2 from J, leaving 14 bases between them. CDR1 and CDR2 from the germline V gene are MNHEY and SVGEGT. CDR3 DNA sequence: TGTGCCAGCAGAGCCCCCCGAGGCCCCTACGAGCAGTACTTC. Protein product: CASRAPRGPYEQYF.

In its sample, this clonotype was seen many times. This chain's CDR3 is CATSRDGGINTEAFF. The CDR3 DNA follows: TGTGCCACCAGCAGAGACGGGGGCATCAACACTGAAGCTTTCTTT. The rearrangement joins TRBV15 to TRBJ1-1; a weak D match, TRBD1 (6 bases). The germline V gene encodes CDR1 LNHNV and CDR2 YYDKDF (reference sequence). The CDR3 has 15 residues. Trimming took off 0 bases at V and 2 bases at J, with 10 bases between the two ends.

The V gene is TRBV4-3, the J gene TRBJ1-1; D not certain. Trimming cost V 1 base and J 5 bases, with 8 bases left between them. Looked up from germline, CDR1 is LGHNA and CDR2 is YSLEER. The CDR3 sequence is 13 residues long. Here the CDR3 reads CASSQVRQTEAFF. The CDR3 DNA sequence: TGCGCCAGCAGCCAAGTGAGGCAGACTGAAGCTTTCTTT.

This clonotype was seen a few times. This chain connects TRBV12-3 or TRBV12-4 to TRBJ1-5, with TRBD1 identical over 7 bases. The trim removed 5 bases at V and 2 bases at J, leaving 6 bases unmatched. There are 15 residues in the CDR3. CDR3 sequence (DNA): TGTGCCAGCAGTCCCCACAGGGGAGGCAATCAGCCCCAGCATTTT. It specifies CASSPHRGGNQPQHF.